These T cell receptor beta chains were read from a single sample in a study of blood T cells in healthy people across ages. A single record per CDR3 protein comes from TCRdb applying MiXCR to the 5' RACE reads. Here the sample spans 1.5 million to 2 million distinct CDR3 sequences, roughly 32% being singletons. Sequenced sample: blood. Every receptor here comes from a woman between 25 and 40 years old in good health. Both conserved end residues are part of each CDR3. The D gene is left open where the match is weak. A row's size may be missing; if present it is once, few, many or a size class.

d_gene,abundance,j_gene,v_gene,CDR3aa,CDR3nt
NA,few,TRBJ2-7,TRBV6-1,CASSEVAASYEQYF,TGTGCCAGCAGTGAAGTAGCCGCCTCATACGAGCAGTACTTC
TRBD1,NA,TRBJ1-5,TRBV7-9,CASSTGQVDQPQHF,TGTGCCAGCAGTACAGGACAGGTTGATCAGCCCCAGCATTTT
TRBD2,few,TRBJ2-3,TRBV20-1,CSARVLAGDTDTQYF,TGCAGTGCTAGAGTACTAGCGGGAGACACAGATACGCAGTATTTT
NA,few,TRBJ2-3,TRBV7-3,CASSPAARGTDTQYF,TGTGCCAGCAGCCCAGCCGCACGCGGGACAGATACGCAGTATTTT
TRBD1,NA,TRBJ2-4,TRBV7-2,CASSLNRQGNIQYF,TGTGCCAGCAGCTTAAATAGACAGGGAAACATTCAGTACTTC
TRBD1,NA,TRBJ1-2,TRBV6-1,CASTDNRGWRDYGYTF,TGTGCCAGCACCGATAACAGGGGTTGGCGTGACTATGGCTACACCTTC
NA,NA,TRBJ1-5,TRBV27,CASSLDGGSGNQPQHF,TGTGCCAGCAGTTTGGACGGGGGCAGTGGCAATCAGCCCCAGCATTTT
NA,many,TRBJ2-5,TRBV27,CASSFDGRGETQYF,TGTGCCAGCAGTTTCGATGGCCGGGGAGAGACCCAGTACTTC
NA,NA,TRBJ2-7,TRBV30,CAWSVPGQFLEQYF,TGTGCCTGGAGTGTACCGGGGCAGTTCCTCGAGCAGTACTTC
NA,NA,TRBJ1-1,TRBV5-1,CASSLQGIGTEAFF,TGCGCCAGCAGCTTACAGGGAATTGGCACTGAAGCTTTCTTT
NA,NA,TRBJ2-7,TRBV20-1,CSAKGPSRYEQYF,TGCAGTGCTAAGGGACCGTCGCGCTACGAGCAGTACTTC
NA,few,TRBJ2-5,TRBV27,CASSLSMGIGREETQYF,TGTGCCAGCAGTTTATCGATGGGGATTGGAAGGGAAGAGACCCAGTACTTC
NA,few,TRBJ2-1,TRBV15,CATSRDLLDELTYNEQFF,TGTGCCACCAGCAGAGATCTGCTCGACGAACTTACCTACAATGAGCAGTTCTTC
NA,few,TRBJ2-2,TRBV7-9,CASSPSGTHLTGELFF,TGTGCCAGCAGCCCATCCGGGACTCATCTCACCGGGGAGCTGTTTTTT
TRBD1,many,TRBJ2-3,TRBV7-2,CASSLQGAPRDTQYF,TGTGCCAGCAGCCTACAGGGGGCGCCCAGGGATACGCAGTATTTT
TRBD1,few,TRBJ2-2,TRBV28,CASSSPRDRGNTGELFF,TGTGCCAGCAGTTCCCCCCGGGACAGGGGGAACACCGGGGAGCTGTTTTTT
NA,few,TRBJ2-7,TRBV5-1,CASSFPYLTGEQYF,TGCGCCAGCAGCTTCCCCTACCTAACTGGAGAGCAGTACTTC
TRBD1,NA,TRBJ1-2,TRBV15,CATSRGGAEGYTF,TGTGCCACCAGCCGAGGGGGCGCCGAGGGCTACACCTTC
TRBD1,NA,TRBJ1-2,TRBV27,CASSLSTGDLSYGYTF,TGTGCCAGCAGTTTAAGTACAGGGGATTTGAGCTATGGCTACACCTTC
NA,NA,TRBJ2-7,TRBV20-1,CRVGERYEQYF,TGCAGGGTAGGGGAACGATACGAGCAGTACTTC
NA,NA,TRBJ2-7,TRBV20-1,CSAAGQKPNEQYF,TGCAGTGCTGCGGGACAGAAACCAAACGAGCAGTACTTC
NA,NA,TRBJ1-2,TRBV20-1,CSAPGRGHPNYGYTF,TGCAGTGCGCCGGGACGGGGCCACCCTAACTATGGCTACACCTTC
TRBD1,many,TRBJ1-2,TRBV10-3,CATTKGQGADGYTF,TGTGCCACTACCAAGGGACAGGGGGCGGATGGCTACACCTTC
TRBD1,few,TRBJ2-5,TRBV15,CATSRDSVQGNPKRETQYF,TGTGCCACCAGCAGAGATTCGGTACAGGGGAATCCCAAGAGGGAGACCCAGTACTTC
NA,NA,TRBJ1-6,TRBV10-3,CAISLGSITRNSPLHF,TGTGCCATCAGCCTGGGAAGTATCACCCGTAATTCACCCCTCCACTTT
TRBD1,NA,TRBJ1-2,TRBV3-1,CASSLGTGVWSGYTF,TGTGCCAGCAGCCTCGGGACAGGGGTTTGGAGTGGCTACACCTTC
NA,few,TRBJ2-1,TRBV27,CASSTGDRYNEQFF,TGTGCCAGCTCCACGGGGGACCGCTACAATGAGCAGTTCTTC
NA,NA,TRBJ2-3,TRBV5-1,CASSSRGLDTQYF,TGCGCCAGCAGCTCCCGGGGACTAGATACGCAGTATTTT
TRBD2,many,TRBJ2-5,TRBV25-1,CASSVRLAGEETQYF,TGTGCCAGCAGTGTGCGACTAGCGGGAGAGGAGACCCAGTACTTC
TRBD2,NA,TRBJ2-4,TRBV5-8,CASSDPGGRVFVKNIQYF,TGTGCCAGCAGCGATCCCGGTGGGAGGGTGTTCGTCAAAAACATTCAGTACTTC
NA,few,TRBJ2-1,TRBV20-1,CSASLGAGYNEQFF,TGCAGTGCTAGTCTGGGGGCTGGGTACAATGAGCAGTTCTTC
TRBD2,NA,TRBJ2-3,TRBV2,CASSDPQTQGTSGRDTQYF,TGTGCCAGCAGTGACCCCCAGACCCAAGGGACTAGCGGGAGAGATACGCAGTATTTT
TRBD1,many,TRBJ2-1,TRBV5-1,CASSLGTGTYNEQFF,TGTGCCAGCAGCCTAGGGACAGGGACATACAATGAGCAGTTCTTC
TRBD2,many,TRBJ2-1,TRBV27,CASSRTSNNEQFF,TGTGCCAGCAGCCGGACTAGTAACAATGAGCAGTTCTTC
TRBD2,many,TRBJ2-1,TRBV20-1,CSAGTSVYNEQFF,TGCAGCGCCGGGACTAGCGTCTACAATGAGCAGTTCTTC
TRBD1,NA,TRBJ2-7,TRBV7-9,CASSLNRGQGTYEQYF,TGTGCCAGCAGCTTAAACAGGGGACAGGGCACCTACGAGCAGTACTTC
NA,few,TRBJ2-3,TRBV29-1,CSVAQESTDTQYF,TGCAGCGTTGCCCAGGAAAGCACAGATACGCAGTATTTT
TRBD2,NA,TRBJ2-7,TRBV6-1,CASSNPPGLAAQGGYYERYF,TGTGCCAGCAGCAACCCCCCGGGACTAGCGGCCCAGGGGGGCTACTACGAGCGGTACTTC
TRBD2,NA,TRBJ2-1,TRBV28,CASSLTSGAYEQFF,TGTGCCAGCAGCCTAACTAGCGGAGCCTATGAGCAGTTCTTC
TRBD2,NA,TRBJ2-4,TRBV20-1,CSAGLAGGSNIQYF,TGCAGCGCCGGTTTAGCGGGAGGTAGTAACATTCAGTACTTC